This T cell receptor beta chain was recorded in a study of blood T cell repertoires in COVID-19. Study-level information: Samples of COVID-19 (acute and convalescent) were obtained from the United States, Italy and Spain.

Produced via immunoSEQ multiplex PCR; TCRdb's table is partial and in-frame only. The sample yields about 100,000 clones, roughly two thirds seen once. In its sample, this clone was seen once. The TCR originated in a man older than 75 with acute or convalescent COVID-19. Sequences were obtained from peripheral blood.

Written as DNA, the CDR3 is TGTGCCAGTAGCCTTTGGACAGAAAACACTGAAGCTTTCTTT. This encodes CASSLWTENTEAFF. The chain joins TRBV19 to TRBJ1-1, with a tentative D call TRBD1 (6 bases). V lost 6 bases and J lost 2, with 13 bases in between. The CDR3 length is 14 residues. Per the germline V gene, CDR1 is LNHDA and CDR2 is SQIVND (reference sequence).